Shown below are 27 T cell receptor beta chains from a single sample sequenced in a study of blood T cell repertoires in COVID-19. Libraries were prepared by immunoSEQ multiplex PCR; TCRdb keeps only in-frame clonotypes and omits some of them. This table holds roughly 46,000 clones, roughly 86% found once. The sequencing sample was made of PBMCs or T cells enriched from blood (not recorded which). Receptors were obtained from a woman aged 45-65 years who had recovered from COVID-19.

The CDR3 region has the DNA TGCGCCAGCAGCCAAGTCCGACTAGTAACGGGCGACGAGCAGTACTTC. Translation gives CASSQVRLVTGDEQYF. This chain connects TRBV4-1 to TRBJ2-7, with a tentative D call TRBD2 (6 bases). V was pared by 1 base and J by 5 bases, with 18 bases between. The CDR3 sequence is 16 residues long. From germline, CDR1 is MGHRA and CDR2 YSYEKL.

The chain has TRBV10-3 and TRBJ2-5; TRBD2 matches at 7 bases. V lost 4 bases to trimming and J lost 2 bases; unmatched junction nucleotides: 1. Germline assignment: CDR1 ENHRY and CDR2 SYGVKD. The CDR3 length is 13 residues. CDR3 in DNA: TGTGCCATCAGTGGGACTAGGCAAGAGACCCAGTACTTC. This codes for CAISGTRQETQYF.

The chain employs TRBV27 and TRBJ1-2; D unresolved. The CDR3 consists of 15 residues. Trimming cost V 10 bases and J 3 bases, with 21 bases left between them. The germline V gene has CDR1 MNHEY and CDR2 SMNVEV (reference sequence). The CDR3 is CATTPGFSRDYGYTF. CDR3 DNA sequence: TGTGCCACCACGCCGGGGTTTTCGAGGGACTATGGCTACACCTTC.

The chain links TRBV14 to TRBJ2-7; D uncertain. Germline lookup yields CDR1 SGHDN and CDR2 FVKESK. This CDR3 comprises 13 residues. V shed 5 bases and J shed 5 bases, with 13 bases lying between them. CDR3 amino acids: CASSTRRPNEQYF. For the CDR3, the DNA is TGTGCCAGCAGCACCCGGAGACCCAACGAGCAGTACTTC.

The rearrangement uses TRBV5-1 and TRBJ2-1; 9 nucleotides match TRBD1. V lost 3 bases and J lost 4; bases outside the gene matches: 5. CDR1 and CDR2 from the germline V gene are SGHRS and YFSETQ. CDR3 length: 15 residues. The CDR3: CASSSGTGLYNEQFF. The CDR3 DNA reads TGCGCCAGCAGCTCCGGGACAGGGTTATACAATGAGCAGTTCTTC. The entire variable domain, with the rest obtained from reference TRBV5-1 and TRBJ2-1, is as follows: KAGVTQTPRYLIKTRGQQVTLSCSPISGHRSVSWYQQTPGQGLQFLFEYFSETQRNKGNFPGRFSGRQFSNSRSEMNVSTLELGDSALYLCASSSGTGLYNEQFFGPGTRLTVL.

This chain connects TRBV30 to TRBJ2-7; 9 bases agree with TRBD2. Per germline, CDR1 GTSNPN and CDR2 SVGIG (reference sequence). CDR3 length equals 14 residues. V lost 4 bases to trimming and J lost 4 bases; unmatched junction nucleotides: 8. CDR3 protein: CAWISSGRHYEQYF. The CDR3 DNA reads TGTGCCTGGATCTCAAGCGGGAGGCATTACGAGCAGTACTTC.

The rearrangement joins TRBV9 to TRBJ1-1; D is unresolved. Germline CDR1 reads SGDLS; CDR2 reads YYNGEE. The CDR3 is 15 residues long. Trimming shortened V by 3 bases and J by 0 bases, and 12 bases separated the two germline ends. This CDR3 reads CASSGELYMNTEAFF. In DNA form, the CDR3 reads TGTGCCAGCAGCGGAGAACTTTATATGAACACTGAAGCTTTCTTT.

This chain joins TRBV28 and TRBJ2-7; 7 bases map to TRBD2. CDR3 length equals 13 residues. V gave up 7 bases and J gave up 0 bases; unmatched junction bases: 3. Germline V gene sequence: CDR1 MDHEN, CDR2 SYDVKM. CDR3: CASTLAASYEQYF. The CDR3 DNA follows: TGTGCCAGCACGCTAGCGGCCTCCTACGAGCAGTACTTC.

V gene TRBV9 combines with J gene TRBJ2-1; D possibly corresponds to TRBD1 (7 bases). Germline V gene data show CDR1 as SGDLS and CDR2 as YYNGEE. V dropped 2 bases and J dropped 4 bases, with 25 bases sitting between them. The CDR3 runs 19 residues. CDR3 nucleotides: TGTGCCAGCAGCGTCGGTCTTGGGGGGACAGCTCGATATTACAATGAGCAGTTCTTC. The encoded protein is CASSVGLGGTARYYNEQFF. The full variable domain, in which reference TRBV9 and TRBJ2-1 provide the parts outside the CDR3, is DSGVTQTPKHLITATGQRVTLRCSPRSGDLSVYWYQQSLDQGLQFLIQYYNGEERAKGNILERFSAQQFPDLHSELNLSSLELGDSALYFCASSVGLGGTARYYNEQFFGPGTRLTVL.

The V call is TRBV3-1 (or the pseudogene TRBV3-2), the J call TRBJ1-2; 7 positions match TRBD1. The CDR3 length is 14 residues. With 4 bases clipped from V and 2 bases from J, the junction kept 4 bases outside the gene matches. CDR1 and CDR2 (germline): LGHDT, YNNKEL (reference sequence). The CDR3 coding sequence is TGTGCCAGCAGCCTGCGGGACAGAAACTATGGCTACACCTTC. This gives the protein CASSLRDRNYGYTF.

V usage is TRBV7-2 and J usage is TRBJ1-2, with D uncertain. CDR1 is SGHTA, CDR2 FQGNSA, per germline. With 1 base removed from V and 6 bases from J, the gap between germline ends came to 15 bases. CDR3 length equals 15 residues. CDR3 nucleotide sequence: TGTGCCAGCAGCTTAGATGAGACCCTAGGCCATGGCTACACCTTC. Protein: CASSLDETLGHGYTF.

The gene calls are TRBV18 and TRBJ1-4; D might be TRBD1 (5 bases). With 4 bases removed from V and 8 bases from J, the gap between germline ends came to 11 bases. The CDR3 contains 13 residues. The germline V gene has CDR1 KGHSH and CDR2 LQKENI. Here the CDR3 DNA reads TGTGCCAGCTCACGGGGCGTGGAAGAAAAACTGTTTTTT. Protein product: CASSRGVEEKLFF.

The CDR3, as DNA: TGCGCCAGCAGCTTGGGGACGGGAAATTCACCCCTCCACTTT. Protein sequence: CASSLGTGNSPLHF. The chain joins TRBV5-1 to TRBJ1-6; the D is unclear. From germline, CDR1 is SGHRS and CDR2 YFSETQ. The CDR3 has 14 residues. The germline V and J ends were trimmed by 0 bases and 7 bases, with 8 bases remaining between them.

In nucleotides, the CDR3 is TGCGCCAGCAGCTTGCAGGGTGCGTCGGGAGCTTTCTTT. It specifies CASSLQGASGAFF. This sequence joins TRBV5-1 and TRBJ1-1; D may be TRBD1 (5 bases). The CDR3 sequence is 13 residues long. The V end lost 1 base, the J end lost 10 bases, and 14 bases lay between the germline ends. In germline, CDR1 is SGHRS, CDR2 YFSETQ.

This sequence joins TRBV7-9 and TRBJ2-2; 9 bases map to TRBD1. The CDR3 loop spans 14 amino acids. Germline lookup yields CDR1 SEHNR and CDR2 FQNEAQ (reference sequence). The V gene end was trimmed by 8 bases and the J gene end by 5 bases; junction bases not matched to a gene: 6. In DNA form, the CDR3 reads TGTGCCAGCCACCCGGGACAGGGAACCGGGGAGCTGTTTTTT. It yields the protein CASHPGQGTGELFF.

This clone is deemed medium-sized. This chain links TRBV7-6 with TRBJ2-7; 13 nucleotides agree with TRBD2. This CDR3 is 14 amino acids long. Losses at the gene ends were 1 base for V and 6 bases for J; bases not matched to a gene: 0. The germline V gene encodes CDR1 SGHVS and CDR2 FNYEAQ. CDR3 residues: CASSLGTSGSEQYF. The CDR3 bases are TGTGCCAGCAGCTTAGGGACTAGCGGGAGCGAGCAGTACTTC.

This clone turned up a few times. The chain is built from TRBV10-1 and TRBJ1-1; D is possibly TRBD1 (6 bases). V shed 2 bases and J shed 2 bases, with 9 bases lying between them. The CDR3 consists of 14 residues. CDR1 WNHNN and CDR2 SYGVQD come from the germline V gene (reference sequence). This CDR3 is CASSERTANTEAFF. In DNA form, the CDR3 reads TGCGCCAGCAGTGAGAGGACAGCAAACACTGAAGCTTTCTTT.

This chain links TRBV5-1 with TRBJ2-7; TRBD2 matches at 12 bases. CDR1 and CDR2 (germline): SGHRS, YFSETQ. The CDR3 has 14 residues. V trimming: 4 bases; J trimming: 3 bases; junction bases outside the gene matches: 2. The CDR3 region is CASSRLAGVYEQYF. The CDR3 DNA follows: TGCGCCAGCAGCCGACTAGCGGGAGTCTACGAGCAGTACTTC.

The chain links TRBV5-1 to TRBJ2-7; D remains ambiguous. V was pared by 0 bases and J by 6 bases, with 16 bases between. The CDR3 extends over 15 amino acids. The V gene's germline CDR1 is SGHRS and CDR2 YFSETQ. The chain's CDR3 is CASSLVASAVREQYF. The CDR3 DNA follows: TGCGCCAGCAGCTTGGTAGCTTCCGCGGTTCGCGAGCAGTACTTC.

The chain couples TRBV6-4 to TRBJ2-2, with 8 bases fitting TRBD1. The CDR3 sequence is 17 residues long. Per the germline V gene, CDR1 is MRHNA and CDR2 is SNTAGT. The V gene end was trimmed by 6 bases and the J gene end by 4 bases; junction bases not matched to a gene: 13. CDR3: CASSRTGKGGATGELFF. CDR3 bases: TGTGCCAGCAGCCGGACAGGGAAGGGAGGTGCCACCGGGGAGCTGTTTTTT.

The J gene is TRBJ2-1, the V gene TRBV5-1; 7 positions agree with TRBD2. The CDR3 covers 16 residues. The V and J ends lost 4 bases and 6 bases, in that order; junction bases with no gene match: 13. Germline CDR1 is SGHRS and CDR2 is YFSETQ. The DNA for the CDR3 is TGCGCCAGCAGCCCGACAGCGGGACTCTTAATCAATGAGCAGTTCTTC. Amino acids: CASSPTAGLLINEQFF.

The chain uses TRBV5-5 and TRBJ2-7, with a weak D call TRBD1 (6 bases). The ends were cut back, 4 bases at V and 5 bases at J, with 16 bases in the middle. The germline CDR1 and CDR2 sequences are SGHKS and YYEKEE (reference sequence). The CDR3 runs to 14 residues. CDR3 coding DNA: TGTGCCAGCAGCAAAAGACAGGTCAGTGACGAGCAGTACTTC. Amino acids: CASSKRQVSDEQYF.

The V and J genes are TRBV5-1 and TRBJ1-1; possible D gene TRBD1, 5 bases. Germline loops: CDR1 SGHRS, CDR2 YFSETQ. The V end lost 5 bases, the J end lost 5 bases, and 13 bases lay between the germline ends. This CDR3 spans 13 amino acids. CDR3 DNA sequence: TGCGCCAGCAGGACGGGGGGAGGTACTGAAGCTTTCTTT. Its translation is CASRTGGGTEAFF.

The chain couples TRBV27 to TRBJ2-4, with D possibly matching TRBD2 (6 bases). Trimming pared 4 bases from V and 1 base from J, leaving 11 bases between. The CDR3 runs 15 residues. Germline V lookup: CDR1 MNHEY, CDR2 SMNVEV (reference sequence). CDR3 nucleotides: TGTGCCAGCAGTTCCTACCTAGCGGCCAAAAACATTCAGTACTTC. Amino acids: CASSSYLAAKNIQYF.

V gene TRBV7-3 combines with J gene TRBJ2-2, with D perhaps TRBD1 (5 bases). V gave up 5 bases and J gave up 0 bases, with 16 bases separating them. The CDR3 has 17 residues. Per the germline V gene, CDR1 is SGHTA and CDR2 is FQGTGA. The CDR3 protein is CASSPTADRANTGELFF. Here the CDR3 DNA reads TGTGCCAGCAGCCCGACGGCCGACAGAGCGAACACCGGGGAGCTGTTTTTT.

The genes are TRBV19 and TRBJ2-3, with 8 nucleotides matching TRBD2. Per germline, CDR1 LNHDA and CDR2 SQIVND (reference sequence). The CDR3 loop spans 17 amino acids. V was pared by 2 bases and J by 0 bases, with 7 bases of the junction left unmatched. Written as DNA, the CDR3 is TGTGCCAGTAGTATAAATGGGGGACTAGGAAGCACAGATACGCAGTATTTT. It codes for CASSINGGLGSTDTQYF. Full variable domain (missing parts from reference TRBV19 and TRBJ2-3): DGGITQSPKYLFRKEGQNVTLSCEQNLNHDAMYWYRQDPGQGLRLIYYSQIVNDFQKGDIAEGYSVSREKKESFPLTVTSAQKNPTAFYLCASSINGGLGSTDTQYFGPGTRLTVL.

This clone was counted once. This chain connects TRBV3-1 (or the pseudogene TRBV3-2) to TRBJ1-6; D possibly corresponds to TRBD1 (5 bases). Between the trimmed V and J ends, which lost 4 bases and 7 bases, there was a span of 23 bases. This CDR3 has 18 residues. Per the germline V gene, CDR1 is LGHDT and CDR2 is YNNKEL (reference sequence). CDR3 residues: CASSRKRLTGLMNSPLHF. The CDR3 coding sequence is TGTGCCAGCAGCCGAAAGAGGCTAACGGGACTGATGAATTCACCCCTCCACTTT.